Each of the 10 T cell receptor beta chains below was sequenced from the same sample in a study of CD8+ T cells in alopecia areata. After isolation, RNA underwent reverse transcription to generate cDNA as the sequencing template. Some clones are missing from TCRdb's copy, which holds only in-frame ones; the method was immunoSEQ multiplex PCR. The sample holds approximately 61,000 clones; around 96% are singletons and the top ten take about a quarter. Sequences were derived from CD8+ T cells sorted from blood, sampled at week 0. These receptor sequences come from a human donor with alopecia areata.

The V and J genes are TRBV7-9 and TRBJ2-1; D might be TRBD2 (5 bases). The germline gives CDR1 SEHNR, CDR2 FQNEAQ (reference sequence). The V gene lost 5 bases and the J gene lost 8 bases, with 13 bases spanning the gap. CDR3 length: 13 residues. CDR3 sequence reads: CASSPGVRDEQFF. CDR3 nucleotides: TGTGCCAGCAGCCCCGGGGTGAGGGATGAGCAGTTCTTC.

This rearrangement joins TRBV13 to TRBJ2-7; the match to TRBD1 covers 7 bases. Germline assignment: CDR1 PRHDT and CDR2 FYEKMQ (reference sequence). This CDR3 is built from 14 residues. V lost 2 bases to trimming and J lost 4 bases; unmatched junction nucleotides: 5. CDR3 DNA: TGTGCCAGCAGCTTATCCTTACAGGGGTACGAGCAGTACTTC. It translates to CASSLSLQGYEQYF.

The chain combines TRBV6-5 with TRBJ1-5; D gene ambiguous. The germline V and J ends were trimmed by 2 bases and 0 bases, with 5 bases remaining between them. This CDR3 has 14 amino acids. Germline CDR1 and CDR2: MNHEY and SVGAGI. The DNA for the CDR3 is TGTGCCAGCAGTTACGGAGTTAGCAATCAGCCCCAGCATTTT. It yields the protein CASSYGVSNQPQHF.

The chain's CDR3 is CASSLGLIPGLAGAWEQYF. CDR3 coding DNA: TGTGCCAGCAGTTTGGGCCTCATTCCGGGACTAGCGGGTGCGTGGGAGCAGTACTTC. The chain uses TRBV28 and TRBJ2-7, with TRBD2 identical over 12 bases. CDR3 length: 19 amino acids. V trimming: 3 bases; J trimming: 7 bases; junction bases outside the gene matches: 19. CDR1 is MDHEN, CDR2 SYDVKM, per germline.

The chain recombines TRBV7-8 with TRBJ2-1; tentatively, D is TRBD1 (6 bases). Deletions cut 5 bases from V and 4 bases from J, with 15 bases between. The CDR3 has 15 residues. CDR1 SGHVS and CDR2 FQNEAQ come from the germline V gene. CDR3 sequence: CASSLTTGPYNEQFF. CDR3 coding DNA: TGTGCCAGCAGCCTAACGACAGGTCCTTACAATGAGCAGTTCTTC.

This chain's CDR3 is CASSLGQGGLDTQYF. The DNA of the CDR3 is TGTGCCAGCAGCTTAGGACAGGGCGGTTTAGATACGCAGTATTTT. The chain joins TRBV7-8 to TRBJ2-3, with 7 bases that match TRBD1. V was clipped by 1 base and J by 5 bases; unmatched bases: 6. The V gene's germline CDR1 is SGHVS and CDR2 FQNEAQ. This CDR3 contains 15 residues.

The chain joins TRBV11-2 to TRBJ2-7; 9 nucleotides align to TRBD1. Looked up from germline, CDR1 is SGHAT and CDR2 is FQNNGV. The CDR3 spans 13 residues. Trimming removed 3 bases from V and 12 bases from J; junction bases left unmatched: 9. The CDR3 is CASSLGWGTGLYF. CDR3 nucleotides: TGTGCCAGCAGCTTGGGCTGGGGGACAGGGTTGTACTTC.

The chain employs TRBV10-2 and TRBJ1-1, with D possibly matching TRBD1 (6 bases). Germline V gives CDR1 WSHSY, CDR2 SAAADI. The CDR3 contains 13 residues. Trimming stripped 5 bases from V and 2 bases from J, with 9 bases between. In DNA, the CDR3 is TGCGCCAGCAGTTCGACAGGTAACACTGAAGCTTTCTTT. Its protein is CASSSTGNTEAFF.

V is TRBV5-1 and J is TRBJ2-6, with a weak D call TRBD1 (6 bases). With 4 bases removed from V and 3 bases from J, the gap between germline ends came to 14 bases. The length of the CDR3 is 16 residues. CDR1 and CDR2 (germline): SGHRS, YFSETQ. CDR3 in amino acids: CASSLTSGDGANVLTF. CDR3 nucleotide sequence: TGCGCCAGCAGCCTTACCTCAGGGGATGGGGCCAACGTCCTGACTTTC.

This rearrangement joins TRBV6-6 to TRBJ2-3; no clear D. Germline CDR1 MNHNY, CDR2 SVGAGI (reference sequence). V lost 6 bases and J lost 5, with 12 bases in between. This CDR3 has 13 residues. The DNA of the CDR3 is TGTGCCAGCAGCCCCACCCTCCTAGATACGCAGTATTTT. As protein: CASSPTLLDTQYF.